A single sample is the source of the 26 T cell receptor beta chains below, sequenced in a study of blood T cell repertoires in COVID-19. Data came from immunoSEQ multiplex PCR; TCRdb stores just in-frame clones and leaves some out. Seen here are about 130,000 clones, 75% to 90% observed once, and the top ten hold 4.3%. Material for sequencing was peripheral blood. The receptors come from a man aged 60 to 75 with COVID-19, enrolled during active disease.

V gene TRBV7-6 combines with J gene TRBJ2-1; TRBD2 matches at 15 bases. In germline, CDR1 is SGHVS, CDR2 FNYEAQ. The length of the CDR3 is 16 residues. V lost 5 bases and J lost 7; bases outside the gene matches: 6. The CDR3 DNA reads TGTGCCAGCAGCGCTATCGGACTAGCGGGGGGGAATGAGCAGTTCTTC. It specifies CASSAIGLAGGNEQFF.

This clone came up once. In DNA form, the CDR3 reads TGTGCCAGTAGTATCCAGCGGGGGACCCAGACCCAGTACTTC. Amino acids: CASSIQRGTQTQYF. The chain employs TRBV19 and TRBJ2-5; 8 nucleotides agree with TRBD2. Germline V lookup: CDR1 LNHDA, CDR2 SQIVND (reference sequence). There are 14 residues in the CDR3. J gave up 6 bases and V 3 bases, and 6 bases lay outside the gene matches. The full variable domain, completed using reference TRBV19 and TRBJ2-5, is DGGITQSPKYLFRKEGQNVTLSCEQNLNHDAMYWYRQDPGQGLRLIYYSQIVNDFQKGDIAEGYSVSREKKESFPLTVTSAQKNPTAFYLCASSIQRGTQTQYFGPGTRLLVL.

V is TRBV15 and J is TRBJ1-2; D gene uncertain. Germline CDR1 and CDR2: LNHNV and YYDKDF (reference sequence). V was cut by 2 bases and J by 1 base, with 5 bases left in between. The CDR3 runs 13 residues. The CDR3 coding sequence is TGTGCCACCAGCAGACGGGGTAACTATGGCTACACCTTC. Translation gives CATSRRGNYGYTF.

The chain links TRBV9 to TRBJ1-1; the match to TRBD1 covers 10 bases. With V trimmed by 3 bases and J by 7 bases, 9 bases remained unmatched. This CDR3 is built from 15 residues. Germline lookup yields CDR1 SGDLS and CDR2 YYNGEE. CDR3 residues: CASSGSGTGAGEAFF. The CDR3 DNA sequence: TGTGCCAGCAGCGGATCCGGGACAGGGGCTGGTGAAGCTTTCTTT.

A single count supports this clone. This chain joins TRBV4-1 and TRBJ1-6; TRBD1 agrees at 9 bases. The germline CDR1 and CDR2 sequences are MGHRA and YSYEKL. The CDR3 is 16 amino acids. Trimming took 0 bases from V and 9 from J; bases not matched to a gene: 6. The CDR3 spells CASSQEGDRVGSPLHF. In DNA, the CDR3 is TGCGCCAGCAGCCAAGAAGGGGACAGGGTTGGTTCACCCCTCCACTTT.

This sequence joins TRBV11-2 and TRBJ1-3; 7 bases match TRBD1. Germline V lookup: CDR1 SGHAT, CDR2 FQNNGV. This CDR3 region has 17 residues. The V gene end was trimmed by 1 base and the J gene end by 0 bases; junction bases not matched to a gene: 6. CDR3 DNA: TGTGCCAGCAGCTTAGGGACAGGAACCGTCTCTGGAAACACCATATATTTT. Amino acid sequence: CASSLGTGTVSGNTIYF.

V gene TRBV10-2 combines with J gene TRBJ1-6; the match to TRBD1 covers 8 bases. CDR3 size: 15 residues. The junction had 7 bases not matched to a gene; V was cut back by 2 bases and J by 10 bases. CDR1 WSHSY and CDR2 SAAADI come from the germline V gene. The CDR3 nucleotides are TGCGCCAGCAGTGAGCTACAGGGGGGAGGATCACCCCTCCACTTT. Its protein product is CASSELQGGGSPLHF.

Written as DNA, the CDR3 is TGCGCCAGCAGTCAATACGAGGCATGGCTGACCTCTTGCACAGATACGCAGTATTTT. Amino acid sequence: CASSQYEAWLTSCTDTQYF. The J gene is TRBJ2-3, the V gene TRBV23-1; unclear D gene. TRBV23-1 is sorted into the ORF group, with uncertain function. This CDR3 contains 19 residues. Trimming stripped 1 base from V and 1 base from J, with 21 bases between.

This chain links TRBV2 with TRBJ1-1; D is possibly TRBD1 (6 bases). The CDR3 extends over 14 amino acids. The V end was cut by 6 bases, the J end by 0 bases, with 11 bases between. The V gene's germline CDR1 is SNHLY and CDR2 FYNNEI. CDR3: CASRGHLMNTEAFF. Written as DNA, the CDR3 is TGTGCCAGCAGGGGACACTTAATGAACACTGAAGCTTTCTTT.

CDR3 nucleotides: TGTGCCAGCAGCAAAAAACGACAGGGCGGGCAGCCCCAGCATTTT. Protein sequence: CASSKKRQGGQPQHF. V is TRBV21-1 and J is TRBJ1-5; the table's D call, TRBD1, was not checked against the DNA. TRBV21-1 is labeled a pseudogene. This CDR3 has 15 residues.

CDR3 nucleotides: TGTGCCAGCTCACCGCTAACCCTTTACGAGCAGTACTTC. Translating gives CASSPLTLYEQYF. The V call is TRBV18, the J call TRBJ2-7; no reliable D call. The CDR3 consists of 13 residues. The V gene's germline CDR1 is KGHSH and CDR2 LQKENI. V was clipped by 3 bases and J by 4 bases, with 10 bases between them.

This clone has a single count. This rearrangement joins TRBV6-5 to TRBJ1-2; 7 bases fit TRBD1. The germline V gene has CDR1 MNHEY and CDR2 SVGAGI. The length of the CDR3 is 12 residues. V shed 6 bases, J shed 3 bases, and the junction held 1 base outside the gene matches. The CDR3 reads CASRGTDYGYTF. Here the CDR3 DNA reads TGTGCCAGCAGGGGGACAGACTATGGCTACACCTTC.

This chain uses TRBV2 with TRBJ1-4, with 9 nucleotides matching TRBD1. The V and J ends lost 0 bases and 5 bases, in that order; junction bases with no gene match: 13. Germline lookup yields CDR1 SNHLY and CDR2 FYNNEI. CDR3 length: 19 residues. CDR3 bases: TGTGCCAGCAGTGAAGCCCGGACAGGGGCTCGCAGCAGGAATGAAAAACTGTTTTTT. It codes for CASSEARTGARSRNEKLFF.

This clone is a singleton in its sample. The chain couples TRBV6-5 to TRBJ1-2, with D possibly TRBD1 on 5 matching bases. This CDR3 comprises 15 residues. Germline CDR1 is MNHEY and CDR2 is SVGAGI. V shed 5 bases and J shed 0 bases, with 13 bases lying between them. The CDR3 DNA reads as TGTGCCAGCAGTCCGGACAACCGAGCTAACTATGGCTACACCTTC. It is translated as CASSPDNRANYGYTF.

This clone was seen once. The CDR3 DNA follows: TGTGCCAGCAGGAAGGAGAGGGCTTACACCGGGGAGCTGTTTTTT. Amino acids: CASRKERAYTGELFF. The V call is TRBV27, the J call TRBJ2-2, with D possibly TRBD2 on 5 matching bases. There are 15 residues in the CDR3. V lost 6 bases, J lost 3 bases, and 14 bases lay in between. Germline V gene sequence: CDR1 MNHEY, CDR2 SMNVEV (reference sequence).

This clone has a single count. V usage is TRBV4-1 and J usage is TRBJ1-6; D might be TRBD1 (5 bases). CDR3 length: 18 residues. Germline V gene lookup returns CDR1 MGHRA and CDR2 YSYEKL. Trimming removed 1 base from V and 1 base from J, with 14 bases in between. This chain's CDR3 is CASSQVGPRESYNSPLHF. The CDR3 DNA is TGCGCCAGCAGCCAAGTGGGTCCCAGGGAATCCTATAATTCACCCCTCCACTTT.

The chain couples TRBV2 to TRBJ1-3; TRBD1 might be the D (5 bases). The CDR3 has 13 amino acids. Looked up from germline, CDR1 is SNHLY and CDR2 is FYNNEI. The V end was cut by 3 bases, the J end by 14 bases, with 17 bases between. For the CDR3, the DNA is TGTGCCAGCAGTGAGTGGGGCCGCCCGCCCGTATATTTT. The encoded protein is CASSEWGRPPVYF. The variable domain in full, completed from reference TRBV2 and TRBJ1-3, reads EPEVTQTPSHQVTQMGQEVILRCVPISNHLYFYWYRQILGQKVEFLVSFYNNEISEKSEIFDDQFSVERPDGSNFTLKIRSTKLEDSAMYFCASSEWGRPPVYFGEGSWLTVV.

This clone was found once. The CDR3 DNA reads as TGTGCCACCAGTGACCCTGCGGATAGCAATCAGCCCCAGCATTTT. Protein: CATSDPADSNQPQHF. The chain joins TRBV24-1 to TRBJ1-5; the D is unclear. Germline CDR1 is KGHDR and CDR2 is SFDVKD. Trimming took 4 bases from V and 0 from J, leaving 9 bases between them. The length of the CDR3 is 15 residues.

This rearrangement joins TRBV11-2 to TRBJ2-5, with TRBD1 identical over 7 bases. Germline V gene data show CDR1 as SGHAT and CDR2 as FQNNGV. The CDR3 loop spans 17 amino acids. Unmatched junction bases numbered 10, after V lost 2 bases and J lost 1 base. CDR3 in amino acids: CASSLIPAGGPQETQYF. The DNA for the CDR3 is TGTGCCAGCAGCTTAATTCCCGCAGGGGGACCCCAAGAGACCCAGTACTTC. Combining the CDR3 with reference TRBV11-2 and TRBJ2-5 gives the whole variable domain EAGVAQSPRYKIIEKRQSVAFWCNPISGHATLYWYQQILGQGPKLLIQFQNNGVVDDSQLPKDRFSAERLKGVDSTLKIQPAKLEDSAVYLCASSLIPAGGPQETQYFGPGTRLLVL.

The CDR3 region is CASSLEGGEVQPQHF. The CDR3 DNA sequence: TGTGCCAGCAGCTTGGAGGGGGGGGAGGTTCAGCCCCAGCATTTT. The chain links TRBV5-5 to TRBJ1-5; the D gene is possibly TRBD1 (6 bases). V lost 0 bases, J lost 6 bases, and 13 bases lay in between. CDR1 and CDR2 (germline): SGHKS, YYEKEE (reference sequence). This CDR3 has 15 amino acids.

The chain combines TRBV4-3 with TRBJ1-1, with D possibly being TRBD1 (6 bases). V was cut by 4 bases and J by 5 bases, with 17 bases left in between. Per the germline V gene, CDR1 is LGHNA and CDR2 is YSLEER. The CDR3 covers 15 residues. CDR3 DNA: TGCGCCAGCAGCCCCTGGCTGGGGGCAGGGACTGAAGCTTTCTTT. Translation gives CASSPWLGAGTEAFF.

The CDR3 protein is CASSLIGGPTGELFF. DNA for the CDR3: TGTGCCAGCAGCTTAATAGGGGGACCCACCGGGGAGCTGTTTTTT. The genes are TRBV7-3 and TRBJ2-2; TRBD1 might be the D (6 bases). The V gene's germline CDR1 is SGHTA and CDR2 FQGTGA. V was trimmed by 1 base and J by 4 bases, leaving 10 bases between them. The CDR3 extends over 15 amino acids.

This chain uses TRBV7-3 with TRBJ2-2; 8 nucleotides line up with TRBD2. This CDR3 region has 16 residues. After removal of 5 bases from V and 2 bases from J, the junction contained 7 bases not matched to a gene. Germline loops: CDR1 SGHTA, CDR2 FQGTGA. The CDR3 sequence: CASSRSGAPNTGELFF. The CDR3 coding sequence is TGTGCCAGCAGCCGTAGCGGGGCCCCCAACACCGGGGAGCTGTTTTTT.

The rearrangement joins TRBV10-3 to TRBJ1-5, with TRBD1 matching 7 bases. Per germline, CDR1 ENHRY and CDR2 SYGVKD. V shed 2 bases and J 5 bases; nucleotides not matched to a gene: 3. There are 14 residues in the CDR3. This CDR3 reads CAISEDRDDQPQHF. The CDR3, as DNA: TGTGCCATCAGTGAGGACAGGGACGATCAGCCCCAGCATTTT.

This sequence joins TRBV5-4 and TRBJ2-7; 9 bases agree with TRBD1. The germline CDR1 and CDR2 sequences are SGHNT and YYREEE (reference sequence). This CDR3 comprises 16 residues. V dropped 3 bases and J dropped 1; count of bases not matched to a gene: 8. The CDR3 sequence is CASSSSAGTGSYEQYF. The CDR3 DNA follows: TGTGCCAGCAGCTCTTCCGCCGGGACAGGGTCCTACGAGCAGTACTTC.

The chain has TRBV18 and TRBJ2-2; no clear D. There are 13 residues in the CDR3. Per the germline V gene, CDR1 is KGHSH and CDR2 is LQKENI. The V and J ends lost 3 bases and 2 bases respectively, with 4 bases between them. The CDR3 sequence is CASSPVNTGELFF. Here the CDR3 DNA reads TGTGCCAGCTCACCTGTAAACACCGGGGAGCTGTTTTTT.